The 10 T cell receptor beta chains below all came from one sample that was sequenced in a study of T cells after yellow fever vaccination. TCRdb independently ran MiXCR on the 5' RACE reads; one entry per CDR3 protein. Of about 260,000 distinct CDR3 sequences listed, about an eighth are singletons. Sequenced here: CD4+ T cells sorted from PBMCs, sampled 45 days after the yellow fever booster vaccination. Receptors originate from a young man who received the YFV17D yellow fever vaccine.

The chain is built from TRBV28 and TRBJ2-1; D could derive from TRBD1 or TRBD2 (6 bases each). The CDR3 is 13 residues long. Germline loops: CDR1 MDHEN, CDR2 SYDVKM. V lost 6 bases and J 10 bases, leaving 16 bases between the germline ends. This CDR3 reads CASSGGQAGEQFF. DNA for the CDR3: TGTGCCAGCAGCGGGGGCCAGGCCGGGGAGCAGTTCTTC.

The CDR3: CASSRGGQAGYTF. In DNA, the CDR3 is TGCGCCAGCAGCCGAGGAGGGCAGGCCGGCTACACCTTC. This chain uses TRBV5-1 with TRBJ1-2; D ambiguous. Germline loops: CDR1 SGHRS, CDR2 YFSETQ. V lost 4 bases to trimming and J lost 8 bases, with 15 bases between them. The CDR3 runs to 13 residues.

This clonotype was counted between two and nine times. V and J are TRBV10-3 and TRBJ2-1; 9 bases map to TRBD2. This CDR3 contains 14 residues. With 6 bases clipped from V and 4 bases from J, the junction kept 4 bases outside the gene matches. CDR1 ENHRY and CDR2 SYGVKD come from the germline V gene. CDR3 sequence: CAIRKREEYNEQFF. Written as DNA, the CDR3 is TGTGCCATCAGAAAGCGGGAGGAGTACAATGAGCAGTTCTTC.

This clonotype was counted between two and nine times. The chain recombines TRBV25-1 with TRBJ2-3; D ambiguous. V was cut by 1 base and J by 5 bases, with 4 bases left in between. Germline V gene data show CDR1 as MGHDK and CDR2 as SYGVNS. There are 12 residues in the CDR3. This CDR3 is CASSELVDTQYF. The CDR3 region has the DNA TGTGCCAGCAGTGAATTAGTAGATACGCAGTATTTT.

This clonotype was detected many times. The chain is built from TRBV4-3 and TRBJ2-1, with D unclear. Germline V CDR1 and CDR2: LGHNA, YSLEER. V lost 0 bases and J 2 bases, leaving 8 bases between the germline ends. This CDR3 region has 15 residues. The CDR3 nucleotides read TGCGCCAGCAGCCAAGATATGACAACCTACAATGAGCAGTTCTTC. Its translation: CASSQDMTTYNEQFF.

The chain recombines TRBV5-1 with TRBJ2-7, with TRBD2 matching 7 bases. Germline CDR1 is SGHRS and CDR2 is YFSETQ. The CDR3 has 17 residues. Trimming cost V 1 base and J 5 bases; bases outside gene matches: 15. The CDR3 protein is CASSLFRPGVAGNEQYF. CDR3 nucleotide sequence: TGCGCCAGCAGCTTGTTTAGGCCCGGGGTAGCGGGTAACGAGCAGTACTTC.

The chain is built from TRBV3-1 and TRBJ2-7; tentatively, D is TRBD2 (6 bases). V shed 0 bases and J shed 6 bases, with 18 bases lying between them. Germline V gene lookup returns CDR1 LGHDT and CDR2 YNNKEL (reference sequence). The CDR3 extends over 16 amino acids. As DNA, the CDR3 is TGTGCCAGCAGCCAAGACCTAGCGTCCGGGGGTTCCGAGCAGTACTTC. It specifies CASSQDLASGGSEQYF.

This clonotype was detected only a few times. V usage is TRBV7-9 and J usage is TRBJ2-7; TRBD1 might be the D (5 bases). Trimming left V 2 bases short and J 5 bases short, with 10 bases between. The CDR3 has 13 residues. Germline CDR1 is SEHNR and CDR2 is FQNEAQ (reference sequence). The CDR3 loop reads CASSLWGRDEQYF. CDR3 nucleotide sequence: TGTGCCAGCAGCTTATGGGGCAGGGACGAGCAGTACTTC.

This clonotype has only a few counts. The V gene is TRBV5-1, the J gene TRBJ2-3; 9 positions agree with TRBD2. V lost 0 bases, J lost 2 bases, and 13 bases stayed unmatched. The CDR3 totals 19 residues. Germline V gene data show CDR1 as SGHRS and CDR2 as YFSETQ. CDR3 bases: TGCGCCAGCAGCTTGGCCACCGCGGGAGGGAGAACTCCCACAGATACGCAGTATTTT. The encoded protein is CASSLATAGGRTPTDTQYF. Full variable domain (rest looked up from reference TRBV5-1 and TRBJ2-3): KAGVTQTPRYLIKTRGQQVTLSCSPISGHRSVSWYQQTPGQGLQFLFEYFSETQRNKGNFPGRFSGRQFSNSRSEMNVSTLELGDSALYLCASSLATAGGRTPTDTQYFGPGTRLTVL.

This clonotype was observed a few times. The CDR3 region is CASSFSAQNEQFF. Here the CDR3 DNA reads TGTGCCAGCAGCTTTAGCGCGCAAAATGAGCAGTTCTTC. The chain is built from TRBV7-2 and TRBJ2-1, with D perhaps TRBD2 (5 bases). The germline V gene has CDR1 SGHTA and CDR2 FQGNSA. The V and J ends lost 3 bases and 7 bases respectively, with 10 bases between them. CDR3 length: 13 residues.